The 14 T cell receptor beta chains below were found in one sample sequenced in a study of T cell responses to AZD1222 COVID-19 vaccine. Clones were read by immunoSEQ multiplex PCR, and TCRdb kept only the in-frame ones, dropping some. The sample contains roughly 250,000 clones, just over 90% of which appear only once. This sample comprised peripheral blood, obtained on day 0 of AZD1222 vaccination. Receptors were obtained from an adult in good health.

The rearrangement links TRBV7-2 to TRBJ2-7, with D possibly TRBD1 on 7 matching bases. CDR1 is SGHTA, CDR2 FQGNSA, per germline. The CDR3 runs to 15 residues. V lost 1 base to trimming and J lost 4 bases, with 14 bases between them. The CDR3 DNA reads TGTGCCAGCAGCTTAGGCCCCGCAGGGGGGTACGAGCAGTACTTC. Protein product: CASSLGPAGGYEQYF.

This clone has just one count. This rearrangement joins TRBV7-9 to TRBJ1-4; possible D gene TRBD1, 6 bases. V was clipped by 5 bases and J by 4 bases, with 17 bases between them. Germline values: CDR1 SEHNR, CDR2 FQNEAQ (reference sequence). This CDR3 spans 16 amino acids. Written as DNA, the CDR3 is TGTGCCAGCAGCCTTTATGTGACAGGTTTTAATGAAAAACTGTTTTTT. Its translation: CASSLYVTGFNEKLFF.

The rearrangement links TRBV7-9 to TRBJ1-6, with D perhaps TRBD1 (5 bases). This CDR3 has 14 residues. The germline gives CDR1 SEHNR, CDR2 FQNEAQ (reference sequence). V was trimmed by 2 bases and J by 9 bases, leaving 11 bases between them. DNA for the CDR3: TGTGCCAGCAGCTTATCGGCAGGGCCTTCACCCCTCCACTTT. Its protein product is CASSLSAGPSPLHF.

The rearrangement links TRBV7-9 to TRBJ2-7; D not certain. V gave up 2 bases and J gave up 2 bases, with 10 bases separating them. In germline, CDR1 is SEHNR, CDR2 FQNEAQ (reference sequence). The CDR3 extends over 14 amino acids. CDR3 in amino acids: CASSLPGPAYEQYF. As DNA, the CDR3 is TGTGCCAGCAGCTTACCAGGACCGGCCTACGAGCAGTACTTC.

This clone came up once. The gene calls are TRBV11-2 and TRBJ1-1, with 7 positions matching TRBD1. Germline CDR1 reads SGHAT; CDR2 reads FQNNGV. CDR3 length equals 14 residues. J lost 11 bases, V lost 1 base, and 10 bases had no gene match. The CDR3 DNA reads TGTGCCAGCAGCTTAGGGGGACAGTTCATGGGGGCTTTCTTT. As protein: CASSLGGQFMGAFF.

The gene calls are TRBV5-5 and TRBJ2-4; D could derive from TRBD1 or TRBD2 (6 bases each). The CDR3 contains 14 residues. Germline CDR1 is SGHKS and CDR2 is YYEKEE (reference sequence). The V gene lost 0 bases and the J gene lost 8 bases, with 12 bases spanning the gap. The CDR3 spells CASSLDRVADIQYF. DNA for the CDR3: TGTGCCAGCAGCTTGGACAGGGTAGCGGACATTCAGTACTTC.

The chain recombines TRBV19 with TRBJ1-6; D unresolved. The ends were cut back, 5 bases at V and 3 bases at J, with 5 bases in the middle. The CDR3 covers 13 residues. Germline CDR1 reads LNHDA; CDR2 reads SQIVND (reference sequence). CDR3 nucleotide sequence: TGTGCCAGTAGTGACGGCTATAATTCACCCCTCCACTTT. It encodes CASSDGYNSPLHF.

V is TRBV7-2 and J is TRBJ1-2, with TRBD1 matching over 7 bases. The CDR3 contains 14 residues. Looked up from germline, CDR1 is SGHTA and CDR2 is FQGNSA. V shed 1 base and J 8 bases; nucleotides not matched to a gene: 7. The CDR3 region is CASSLVGTVGGYTF. The CDR3 coding sequence is TGTGCCAGCAGCTTAGTCGGGACAGTCGGGGGCTACACCTTC. Drawing the rest from reference TRBV7-2 and TRBJ1-2, the complete variable domain is GAGVSQSPSNKVTEKGKDVELRCDPISGHTALYWYRQSLGQGLEFLIYFQGNSAPDKSGLPSDRFSAERTGGSVSTLTIQRTQQEDSAVYLCASSLVGTVGGYTFGSGTRLTVV.

V and J are TRBV5-6 and TRBJ1-1; 7 bases fit TRBD1. After removal of 4 bases from V and 1 base from J, the junction contained 10 bases not matched to a gene. The length of the CDR3 is 16 residues. The germline CDR1 and CDR2 sequences are SGHDT and YYEEEE. CDR3 DNA: TGTGCCAGCAGCACCCCAGGGGGATGGCCGAACACTGAAGCTTTCTTT. It encodes CASSTPGGWPNTEAFF.

The chain has TRBV5-4 and TRBJ2-7; 16 bases fit TRBD2. V lost 4 bases and J lost 3; bases outside the gene matches: 10. The CDR3 is 18 residues long. Germline-derived CDR1 and CDR2 are SGHNT and YYREEE (reference sequence). The CDR3, as DNA: TGTGCCAGCAGCCCGGGGACTAGCGGGAGGGACGGTCTCTACGAGCAGTACTTC. This translates into CASSPGTSGRDGLYEQYF.

The genes are TRBV9 and TRBJ2-7; 9 bases line up with TRBD2. Germline CDR1 is SGDLS and CDR2 is YYNGEE. V was clipped by 0 bases and J by 3 bases; unmatched bases: 4. This CDR3 contains 15 residues. The CDR3 bases are TGTGCCAGCAGCGTAGCAGCGGGAGGCAACTACGAGCAGTACTTC. Encoded protein: CASSVAAGGNYEQYF.

V usage is TRBV6-2 or TRBV6-3 and J usage is TRBJ1-6; D not certain. Trimming stripped 5 bases from V and 7 bases from J, with 3 bases between. The CDR3 consists of 11 residues. Germline CDR1 reads MNHEY; CDR2 reads SVGEGT. The DNA for the CDR3 is TGTGCCAGCAGTACAAATTCACCCCTCCACTTT. This gives the protein CASSTNSPLHF.

V usage is TRBV27 and J usage is TRBJ1-1; the match to TRBD1 covers 7 bases. V lost 5 bases and J lost 5; bases outside the gene matches: 11. CDR1 MNHEY and CDR2 SMNVEV come from the germline V gene (reference sequence). This CDR3 is built from 15 residues. The CDR3 DNA sequence: TGTGCCAGCAGTACCCCCAGACAGGGTCTGACTGAAGCTTTCTTT. Its translation is CASSTPRQGLTEAFF.

V is TRBV2 and J is TRBJ1-5; D may be TRBD1 (5 bases). The V gene lost 1 base and the J gene lost 5 bases, with 12 bases spanning the gap. The length of the CDR3 is 15 residues. Germline assignment: CDR1 SNHLY and CDR2 FYNNEI. CDR3 region: CASSEGGFTHQPQHF. CDR3 in DNA: TGTGCCAGCAGTGAAGGGGGCTTTACCCATCAGCCCCAGCATTTT.